Reported below is one T cell receptor beta chain. Its cognate antigen is unknown. The data were taken from a study of shared clonotypes between healthy human individuals. Overall study findings and caveats: Sorted-subset samples were not fully sequenced, rarefaction indicated. Shared clonotypes: roughly 4.7% naive CD4, around 3.5% naive CD8, about 2.5% memory CD4, 0.35% to 0.5% memory CD8.

Each replicate PCR on the sorted subsets used roughly 200 ng DNA (about 30,000 T cell genomes). Sequenced by immunoSEQ multiplex PCR; TCRdb stores in-frame clones only, minus some. Counted here are about 380,000 clones, 95% to 97% occurring once; the ten biggest clones make up approximately 0.32%. Per the germline V gene, CDR1 is SGHDT and CDR2 is YYEEEE. V was cut by 3 bases and J by 2 bases, with 14 bases left in between. The length of the CDR3 is 15 residues. The receptor comes from a man aged 30-40 years in good health. The sequencing input was memory CD8+ T cells sorted from blood. Described subset: CD45RO+ cells pooled with CCR7-negative TemRA cells. The chain uses TRBV5-6 and TRBJ2-5, with TRBD1 as a possible D gene (5 bases). CDR3 sequence (DNA): TGTGCCAGCAGCTACACAAAGGGGAATCAAGAGACCCAGTACTTC. Its protein product is CASSYTKGNQETQYF. Based on the CDR3 plus reference TRBV5-6 and TRBJ2-5, the full variable domain is DAGVTQSPTHLIKTRGQQVTLRCSPKSGHDTVSWYQQALGQGPQFIFQYYEEEERQRGNFPDRFSGHQFPNYSSELNVNALLLGDSALYLCASSYTKGNQETQYFGPGTRLLVL.